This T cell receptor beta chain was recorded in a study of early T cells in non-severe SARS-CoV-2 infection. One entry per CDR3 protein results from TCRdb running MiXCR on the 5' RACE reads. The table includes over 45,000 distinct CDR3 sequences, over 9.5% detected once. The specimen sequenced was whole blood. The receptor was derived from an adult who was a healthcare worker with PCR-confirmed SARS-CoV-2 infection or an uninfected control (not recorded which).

The CDR3 region has the DNA TGTGCCAGCAGCCCCCGGTCCGGGACAGGGGGCTTCGAGCAGTACTTC. Translation: CASSPRSGTGGFEQYF. J is TRBJ2-7 and V is TRBV27; 12 bases map to TRBD1. V shed 6 bases and J 6 bases; nucleotides not matched to a gene: 12. Looked up from germline, CDR1 is MNHEY and CDR2 is SMNVEV (reference sequence). The CDR3 runs 16 residues.